The following is a T cell receptor beta chain sequence with its context. Antigen specificity is unknown. The CDR3 length is 13 residues. Trimming removed 0 bases at V and 5 bases at J, with 7 bases between. Germline CDR1 and CDR2: LNHNV and YYDKDF (reference sequence). Hyperthyroidism patients had new diagnoses, durations under 2 months, and ages of 18 to 65. Clinical symptoms, serum thyroxine, TRAb, thyroid ultrasound and orbital computed tomography determined diagnosis. The data are from a study of Graves' ophthalmopathy and Graves' hyperthyroidism. Study outcomes and limitations: A model built from 13 signatures distinguished ophthalmopathy from stable hyperthyroidism with approximately 89% sensitivity and approximately 80% specificity.

The authors amplified TCR beta CDR3 regions, and they did so from RNA transcripts for repertoire sequencing. In the first round, RT-PCR was carried out with HTBI primers, and a multiplex PCR formed the second round. TCRdb re-derived calls from the multiplex PCR reads in MiXCR, one entry per CDR3 protein. The data hold roughly 380,000 distinct CDR3 sequences, with approximately 15% observed a single time. This sequence was found in a woman in her late teens or twenties with stable Graves' hyperthyroidism. This rearrangement joins TRBV15 to TRBJ2-5; D gene uncertain. Sample: peripheral blood. The CDR3 coding sequence is TGTGCCACCAGCAGAGATCGAGTGGAGACCCAGTACTTC. Its protein product is CATSRDRVETQYF.